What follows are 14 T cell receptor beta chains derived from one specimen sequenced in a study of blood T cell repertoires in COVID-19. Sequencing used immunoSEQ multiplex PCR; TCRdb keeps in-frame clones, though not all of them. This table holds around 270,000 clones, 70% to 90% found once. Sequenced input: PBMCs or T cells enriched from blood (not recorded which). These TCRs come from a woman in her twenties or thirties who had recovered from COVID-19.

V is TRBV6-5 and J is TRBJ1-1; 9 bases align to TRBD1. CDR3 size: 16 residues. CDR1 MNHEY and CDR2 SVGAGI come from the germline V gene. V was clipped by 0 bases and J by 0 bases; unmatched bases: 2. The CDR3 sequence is CASSYSRTGVNTEAFF. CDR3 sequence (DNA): TGTGCCAGCAGTTACTCTCGGACAGGGGTGAACACTGAAGCTTTCTTT.

The CDR3 DNA reads as TGTGCCACCAGCAGGTCCAGGGGCCGGGGAGAGACCCAGTACTTC. Translated, it gives CATSRSRGRGETQYF. The rearrangement links TRBV15 to TRBJ2-5; a possible D gene is TRBD1 (6 bases). CDR1 and CDR2 from the germline V gene are LNHNV and YYDKDF (reference sequence). V gave up 3 bases and J gave up 4 bases, with 15 bases separating them. CDR3 length equals 15 residues.

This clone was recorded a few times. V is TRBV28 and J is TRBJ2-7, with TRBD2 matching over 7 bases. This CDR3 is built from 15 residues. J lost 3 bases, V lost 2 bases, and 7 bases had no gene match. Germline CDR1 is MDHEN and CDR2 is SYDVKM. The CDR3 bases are TGTGCCAGCAGTTTAGAGGGAGGGAGAGGCTACGAGCAGTACTTC. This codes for CASSLEGGRGYEQYF.

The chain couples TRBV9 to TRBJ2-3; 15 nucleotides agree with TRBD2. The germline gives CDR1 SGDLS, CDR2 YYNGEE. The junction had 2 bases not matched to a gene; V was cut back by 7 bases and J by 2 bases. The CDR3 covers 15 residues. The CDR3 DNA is TGTGCCAGCGGACTAGCGGGGGGGCCCACAGATACGCAGTATTTT. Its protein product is CASGLAGGPTDTQYF.

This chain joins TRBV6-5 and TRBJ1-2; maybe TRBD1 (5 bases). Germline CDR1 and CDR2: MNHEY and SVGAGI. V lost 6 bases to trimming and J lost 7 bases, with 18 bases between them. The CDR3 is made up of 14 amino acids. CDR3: CASRTGASGGGYTF. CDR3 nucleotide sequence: TGTGCCAGCAGAACCGGGGCATCGGGGGGTGGCTACACCTTC.

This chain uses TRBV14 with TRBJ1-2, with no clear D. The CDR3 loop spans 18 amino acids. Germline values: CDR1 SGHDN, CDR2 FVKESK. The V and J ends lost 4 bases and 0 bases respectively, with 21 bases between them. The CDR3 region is CASSPIRFAATTNYGYTF. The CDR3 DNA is TGTGCCAGCAGCCCAATTCGGTTCGCGGCGACCACTAACTATGGCTACACCTTC.

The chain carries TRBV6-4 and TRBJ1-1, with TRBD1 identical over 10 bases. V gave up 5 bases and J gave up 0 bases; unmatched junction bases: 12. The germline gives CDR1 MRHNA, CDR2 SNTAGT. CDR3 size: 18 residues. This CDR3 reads CASSPTGGYGWMNTEAFF. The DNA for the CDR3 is TGTGCCAGCAGTCCGACAGGGGGCTACGGCTGGATGAACACTGAAGCTTTCTTT.

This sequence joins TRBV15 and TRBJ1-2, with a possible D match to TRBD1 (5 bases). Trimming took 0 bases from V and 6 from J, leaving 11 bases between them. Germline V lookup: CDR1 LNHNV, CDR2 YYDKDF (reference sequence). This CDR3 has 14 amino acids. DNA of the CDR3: TGTGCCACCAGCAGAGATCGCAGGGTCAATGGCTACACCTTC. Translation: CATSRDRRVNGYTF.

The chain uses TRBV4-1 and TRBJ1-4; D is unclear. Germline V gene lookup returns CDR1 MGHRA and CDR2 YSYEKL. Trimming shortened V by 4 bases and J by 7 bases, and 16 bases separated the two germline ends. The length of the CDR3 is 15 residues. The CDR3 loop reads CASSRRHLLGEKLFF. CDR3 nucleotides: TGCGCCAGCAGCCGCCGACACTTACTAGGTGAAAAACTGTTTTTT.

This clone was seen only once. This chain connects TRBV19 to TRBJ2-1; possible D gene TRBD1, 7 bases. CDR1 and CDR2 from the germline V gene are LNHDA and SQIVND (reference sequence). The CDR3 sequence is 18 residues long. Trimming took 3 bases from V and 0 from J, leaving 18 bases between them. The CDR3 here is CASSIDRATRSSYNEQFF. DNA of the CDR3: TGTGCCAGTAGTATTGACAGGGCGACTAGGAGCTCCTACAATGAGCAGTTCTTC.

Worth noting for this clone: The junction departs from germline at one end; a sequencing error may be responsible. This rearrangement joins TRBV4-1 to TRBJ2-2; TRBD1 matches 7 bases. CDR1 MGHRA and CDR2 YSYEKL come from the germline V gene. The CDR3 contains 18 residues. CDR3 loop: CASSQVVVTGDSTGELFF. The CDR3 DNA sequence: TGCGCCAGCAGTCAAGTCGTTGTCACAGGGGATAGCACCGGGGAGCTGTTTTTT.

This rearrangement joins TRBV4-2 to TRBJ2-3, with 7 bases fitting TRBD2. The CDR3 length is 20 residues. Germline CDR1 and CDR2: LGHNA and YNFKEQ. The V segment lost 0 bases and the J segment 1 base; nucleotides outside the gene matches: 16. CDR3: CASSQDWFDLESGGTDTQYF. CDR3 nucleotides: TGTGCCAGCAGCCAAGATTGGTTTGATCTAGAGAGCGGGGGCACAGATACGCAGTATTTT.

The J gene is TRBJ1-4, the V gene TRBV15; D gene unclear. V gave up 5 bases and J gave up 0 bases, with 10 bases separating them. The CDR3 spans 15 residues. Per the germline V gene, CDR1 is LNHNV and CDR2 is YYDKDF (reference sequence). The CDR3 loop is CATSSETATNEKLFF. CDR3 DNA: TGTGCCACCAGCTCGGAGACTGCAACTAATGAAAAACTGTTTTTT.

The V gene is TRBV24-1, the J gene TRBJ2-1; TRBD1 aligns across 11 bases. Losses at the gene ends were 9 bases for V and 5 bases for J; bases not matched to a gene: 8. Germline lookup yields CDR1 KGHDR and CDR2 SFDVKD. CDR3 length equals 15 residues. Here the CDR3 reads CATRQGTGGNNEQFF. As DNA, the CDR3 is TGTGCCACCCGCCAGGGGACAGGGGGAAACAATGAGCAGTTCTTC.